This is a list of T cell receptor beta chains from one sample in a study of cytomegalovirus exposure and HLA in healthy donors. Measured with immunoSEQ multiplex PCR; TCRdb has only the in-frame clones, and not every one. The repertoire shows roughly 100,000 clones; the top ten hold 3.5%. Sequences were obtained from PBMCs. The origin of the receptors is a man aged 35 to 55 in good health and CMV-seronegative. Both conserved end residues are part of each CDR3. The order of the fields is J gene, V gene, D gene, CDR3 protein, CDR3 DNA. D genes are given only for firm matches.

TRBJ2-3 TRBV11-3 - CASSLGVREPTDTQYF TGTGCCAGCAGCTTAGGCGTTCGGGAGCCAACAGATACGCAGTATTTT
TRBJ2-5 TRBV4-1 - CASSQERETQYF TGCGCCAGCAGCCAAGAGCGTGAGACCCAGTACTTC
TRBJ2-5 TRBV5-8 TRBD1 CASSPGQGLAETQYF TGTGCCAGCAGCCCGGGACAGGGTTTAGCAGAGACCCAGTACTTC
TRBJ2-1 TRBV6-5 TRBD1 CASSIGQGRYNEQFF TGTGCCAGCAGTATAGGACAGGGCCGCTACAATGAGCAGTTCTTC
TRBJ1-6 TRBV6-5 TRBD1 CASRLTGGNSPLHF TGTGCCAGCAGACTTACAGGGGGGAATTCACCCCTCCACTTT
TRBJ2-7 TRBV2 TRBD2 CASSEALPSGTSYEQYF TGTGCCAGCAGTGAAGCGCTTCCTAGCGGGACTAGCTACGAGCAGTACTTC
TRBJ2-2 TRBV7-2 TRBD1 CASSKGQGSPGELFF TGTGCCAGCAGCAAGGGACAGGGGAGTCCCGGGGAGCTGTTTTTT
TRBJ2-3 TRBV13 TRBD2 CASSRRTSGEPTDTQYF TGTGCCAGCAGCCGCAGGACTAGCGGGGAGCCAACAGATACGCAGTATTTT
TRBJ2-3 TRBV29-1 TRBD1 CSVKNRGSTDTQYF TGCAGCGTAAAGAACAGGGGGAGCACAGATACGCAGTATTTT
TRBJ2-7 TRBV6-6 TRBD2 CASSPSGGGGYEQYF TGTGCCAGCAGTCCCTCGGGAGGTGGAGGGTACGAGCAGTACTTC
TRBJ2-5 TRBV7-2 TRBD1 CASRTGGYQETQYF TGTGCCAGCAGGACAGGGGGATACCAAGAGACCCAGTACTTC
TRBJ1-1 TRBV28 - CASSSTLSMNTEAFF TGTGCCAGCAGTTCAACGTTAAGCATGAACACTGAAGCTTTCTTT
TRBJ2-6 TRBV5-1 TRBD1 CASSTGQGFSGANVLTF TGCGCCAGCAGCACGGGACAGGGGTTCTCTGGGGCCAACGTCCTGACTTTC
TRBJ2-1 TRBV7-2 - CASSPSVPYLKNEQFF TGTGCCAGCAGCCCTAGTGTTCCCTATCTTAAAAATGAGCAGTTCTTC
TRBJ2-5 TRBV7-2 - CASSLALQETQYF TGTGCCAGCAGCTTAGCCTTACAAGAGACCCAGTACTTC
TRBJ1-2 TRBV28 - CASRPPPGPPNYGYTF TGTGCCAGCAGACCTCCCCCAGGGCCCCCTAACTATGGCTACACCTTC
TRBJ2-7 TRBV10-1 TRBD2 CASSGGTRFYEQYF TGCGCCAGCAGTGGGGGGACTAGGTTCTACGAGCAGTACTTC
TRBJ2-7 TRBV29-1 - CSAEGWDRSGGEQYF TGCAGCGCTGAGGGATGGGACAGATCAGGGGGGGAGCAGTACTTC